These 22 T cell receptor beta chains came from one sample sequenced in a study of blood T cell repertoires in COVID-19. The method was immunoSEQ multiplex PCR; TCRdb's version includes in-frame clones alone and lacks a portion of them. The table lists approximately 240,000 clones, about 88% of them singletons. Sequences were obtained from peripheral blood. The receptors originated from a woman between 40 and 50 years old who had recovered from COVID-19.

This clone appeared once. The rearrangement joins TRBV6-2 or TRBV6-3 to TRBJ2-3; 9 bases agree with TRBD2. The germline V gene has CDR1 MNHEY and CDR2 SVGEGT. The CDR3 runs 17 residues. V dropped 2 bases and J dropped 0; count of bases not matched to a gene: 6. CDR3 protein: CASSYPQAGGSTDTQYF. The CDR3 DNA is TGTGCCAGCAGTTACCCACAAGCGGGGGGCAGCACAGATACGCAGTATTTT.

This clone occurred a few times. The chain is built from TRBV27 and TRBJ1-4; TRBD1 matches 7 bases. With 6 bases clipped from V and 7 bases from J, the junction kept 8 bases outside the gene matches. The CDR3 totals 14 residues. Germline CDR1 is MNHEY and CDR2 is SMNVEV (reference sequence). The CDR3 spells CASRRQGGGEKLFF. As DNA, the CDR3 is TGTGCCAGCAGACGACAGGGCGGAGGTGAAAAACTGTTTTTT.

This chain joins TRBV3-1 (or the pseudogene TRBV3-2) and TRBJ2-3, with TRBD2 matching over 10 bases. With V trimmed by 0 bases and J by 5 bases, 8 bases remained unmatched. The V gene's germline CDR1 is LGHDT and CDR2 YNNKEL (reference sequence). The length of the CDR3 is 17 residues. The CDR3 region has the DNA TGTGCCAGCAGCCAAGAGGGGCTAGCGGGAGTTGGAGATACGCAGTATTTT. It specifies CASSQEGLAGVGDTQYF.

This rearrangement joins TRBV7-2 to TRBJ2-3, with D tentatively TRBD1 (6 bases). V lost 5 bases, J lost 4 bases, and 19 bases lay in between. The CDR3 has 16 residues. The germline V gene has CDR1 SGHTA and CDR2 FQGNSA. The CDR3 here is CASSPRRTVGADTQYF. The CDR3 DNA reads as TGTGCCAGCAGCCCCCGGCGGACAGTCGGAGCAGATACGCAGTATTTT.

The genes are TRBV6-5 and TRBJ2-5; 7 nucleotides match TRBD1. Germline V gene data show CDR1 as MNHEY and CDR2 as SVGAGI. The CDR3 length is 13 residues. Trimming cost V 7 bases and J 4 bases; bases outside gene matches: 6. This CDR3 is CASNQGVSETQYF. The CDR3 DNA reads TGTGCCAGCAATCAGGGGGTTTCAGAGACCCAGTACTTC.

The chain combines TRBV9 with TRBJ1-6, with TRBD1 identical over 9 bases. The germline V gene encodes CDR1 SGDLS and CDR2 YYNGEE. V trimming: 3 bases; J trimming: 11 bases; junction bases outside the gene matches: 6. The CDR3 is 14 residues long. In DNA form, the CDR3 reads TGTGCCAGCAGCGAAGGACAGGGGCGGACACCCCTCCACTTT. Translated, it gives CASSEGQGRTPLHF. The variable domain in full, completed from reference TRBV9 and TRBJ1-6, reads DSGVTQTPKHLITATGQRVTLRCSPRSGDLSVYWYQQSLDQGLQFLIQYYNGEERAKGNILERFSAQQFPDLHSELNLSSLELGDSALYFCASSEGQGRTPLHFGNGTRLTVT.

This clone occurred once. The genes are TRBV7-8 and TRBJ2-1; D might be TRBD1 (7 bases). From germline, CDR1 is SGHVS and CDR2 FQNEAQ. The CDR3 is 15 amino acids. V was cut by 1 base and J by 3 bases, with 10 bases left in between. CDR3 protein: CASSLVRGVYNEQFF. In nucleotides, the CDR3 is TGTGCCAGCAGCTTAGTCAGGGGGGTCTACAATGAGCAGTTCTTC.

V gene TRBV24-1 combines with J gene TRBJ1-2; TRBD1 matches at 7 bases. The germline CDR1 and CDR2 sequences are KGHDR and SFDVKD. Trimming removed 4 bases from V and 8 bases from J; junction bases left unmatched: 9. CDR3 length: 14 amino acids. CDR3 loop: CATSDTRQGLGYTF. DNA of the CDR3: TGTGCCACCAGTGACACACGACAGGGCTTAGGCTACACCTTC.

The sample holds one count of this clone. The gene calls are TRBV5-4 and TRBJ2-1, with 7 positions matching TRBD2. CDR1 SGHNT and CDR2 YYREEE come from the germline V gene (reference sequence). The ends lost 1 base at V and 7 bases at J; junction bases unmatched: 11. This CDR3 comprises 16 residues. CDR3 in DNA: TGTGCCAGCAGCTTGCTCCCCAAGCGGGAAAGGAATGAGCAGTTCTTC. It encodes CASSLLPKRERNEQFF.

V and J are TRBV27 and TRBJ2-7; 10 bases line up with TRBD1. The V and J ends lost 5 bases and 3 bases, in that order; junction bases with no gene match: 4. The CDR3 totals 14 residues. The germline V gene encodes CDR1 MNHEY and CDR2 SMNVEV (reference sequence). The CDR3 DNA follows: TGTGCCAGCAGTGCTTGGGACAGGGGCTACGAGCAGTACTTC. Its translation is CASSAWDRGYEQYF.

The chain links TRBV18 to TRBJ1-4; TRBD1 agrees at 8 bases. The ends lost 5 bases at V and 12 bases at J; junction bases unmatched: 5. The germline V gene has CDR1 KGHSH and CDR2 LQKENI. This CDR3 has 12 amino acids. CDR3 nucleotide sequence: TGTGCCAGCTCAGTGACAGGGGAGGAACTGTTTTTT. Translated, it gives CASSVTGEELFF.

The count of this clone is one. This chain connects TRBV9 to TRBJ2-2; 8 bases match TRBD2. V trimming: 5 bases; J trimming: 1 base; junction bases outside the gene matches: 10. This CDR3 comprises 17 residues. From germline, CDR1 is SGDLS and CDR2 YYNGEE. CDR3 sequence: CASSFTYSGGNTGELFF. The CDR3 DNA is TGTGCCAGCAGTTTTACCTACAGCGGGGGGAACACCGGGGAGCTGTTTTTT.

The chain recombines TRBV19 with TRBJ1-4; a possible D gene is TRBD1 (6 bases). V was trimmed by 1 base and J by 4 bases, leaving 10 bases between them. This CDR3 is 15 amino acids long. CDR1 is LNHDA, CDR2 SQIVND, per germline (reference sequence). The CDR3 region is CASSIVGQLNEKLFF. DNA of the CDR3: TGTGCCAGTAGTATAGTTGGACAGCTTAATGAAAAACTGTTTTTT.

The chain has TRBV6-5 and TRBJ2-3; perhaps TRBD2 as D (5 bases). Germline lookup yields CDR1 MNHEY and CDR2 SVGAGI. CDR3 length equals 13 residues. The germline V and J ends were trimmed by 8 bases and 1 base, with 10 bases remaining between them. This CDR3 reads CASCLGGTDTQYF. The CDR3 bases are TGTGCCAGCTGCTTGGGAGGCACAGATACGCAGTATTTT.

This clone came up once. The chain recombines TRBV27 with TRBJ2-5, with 12 bases aligning to TRBD1. CDR1 is MNHEY, CDR2 SMNVEV, per germline (reference sequence). Germline trimming cut 5 bases from V and 5 bases from J; bases unmatched to any gene: 18. This CDR3 contains 19 residues. The CDR3 sequence is CASSPPPGQGASKWETQYF. As DNA, the CDR3 is TGTGCCAGCAGTCCCCCTCCGGGACAGGGGGCGTCGAAATGGGAGACCCAGTACTTC.

The chain carries TRBV6-5 and TRBJ1-2, with D possibly being TRBD1 (6 bases). This CDR3 comprises 14 residues. With 0 bases removed from V and 8 bases from J, the gap between germline ends came to 13 bases. Germline V gene lookup returns CDR1 MNHEY and CDR2 SVGAGI. The CDR3 nucleotides are TGTGCCAGCAGTTACTCTGGCAGGGGACGGGGCTACACCTTC. Its protein product is CASSYSGRGRGYTF.

V and J are TRBV6-5 and TRBJ1-2, with TRBD1 matching 9 bases. The CDR3 contains 13 residues. Germline CDR1 is MNHEY and CDR2 is SVGAGI. V shed 6 bases and J 7 bases; nucleotides not matched to a gene: 6. The DNA for the CDR3 is TGTGCCAGCAGGGGGACAGGGTACTCTGGCTACACCTTC. It encodes CASRGTGYSGYTF.

The rearrangement links TRBV7-3 to TRBJ2-3; weak D call: TRBD2 (5 bases). This CDR3 has 14 amino acids. Germline V lookup: CDR1 SGHTA, CDR2 FQGTGA. Trimming shortened V by 1 base and J by 10 bases, and 15 bases separated the two germline ends. CDR3 nucleotides: TGTGCCAGCAGCTTAAATCCGGGAAGTAGCCCGCAGTATTTT. It translates to CASSLNPGSSPQYF.

This chain uses TRBV18 with TRBJ1-2; TRBD1 agrees at 7 bases. Germline V gene lookup returns CDR1 KGHSH and CDR2 LQKENI. CDR3 length equals 14 residues. With 3 bases clipped from V and 8 bases from J, the junction kept 9 bases outside the gene matches. The CDR3 DNA sequence: TGTGCCAGCTCACCTACTTTTGACAGGGACGGCTACACCTTC. Amino acids: CASSPTFDRDGYTF.

This chain joins TRBV24-1 and TRBJ1-2; TRBD1 might be the D (6 bases). The length of the CDR3 is 16 residues. The germline V and J ends were trimmed by 4 bases and 3 bases, with 17 bases remaining between them. Germline V gives CDR1 KGHDR, CDR2 SFDVKD. The CDR3 nucleotides are TGTGCCACCAGTGACCCTACCCGGGACAAACACTATGGCTACACCTTC. It translates to CATSDPTRDKHYGYTF.

This sequence joins TRBV5-1 and TRBJ2-6; D not resolved. Per germline, CDR1 SGHRS and CDR2 YFSETQ. The V and J ends lost 2 bases and 1 base respectively, with 7 bases between them. The CDR3 spans 15 residues. CDR3 nucleotides: TGCGCCAGCAGCTTCGGGTTATCTGGGGCCAACGTCCTGACTTTC. As protein: CASSFGLSGANVLTF.

V gene TRBV18 combines with J gene TRBJ1-2, with D possibly being TRBD1 (6 bases). Germline assignment: CDR1 KGHSH and CDR2 LQKENI. Trimming stripped 0 bases from V and 4 bases from J, with 9 bases between. The CDR3 is made up of 14 amino acids. CDR3 DNA: TGTGCCAGCTCACCACCGACAGGACTCTATGGCTACACCTTC. Translating it yields CASSPPTGLYGYTF. The variable domain in full, completed from reference TRBV18 and TRBJ1-2, reads NAGVMQNPRHLVRRRGQEARLRCSPMKGHSHVYWYRQLPEEGLKFMVYLQKENIIDESGMPKERFSAEFPKEGPSILRIQQVVRGDSAAYFCASSPPTGLYGYTFGSGTRLTVV.